Listed here are 13 T cell receptor beta chains from one sample, sequenced in a study of T cell repertoires in cytomegalovirus infection. TCRdb re-called the reads through MiXCR, storing one row per CDR3 protein. The data contain approximately 340,000 distinct CDR3 sequences, about 29% of them singletons. Their antigen targets remain unknown. This specimen was cultured PBMCs, taken from culture after CMV antigen stimulation. Receptors were obtained from a human donor in good health (CMV status not recorded). Some clones in this sample may be carry-over from other donors' samples.

V usage is TRBV7-8 and J usage is TRBJ2-7, with D possibly TRBD2 on 7 matching bases. In germline, CDR1 is SGHVS, CDR2 FQNEAQ. This CDR3 is built from 17 residues. The V gene lost 1 base and the J gene lost 4 bases, with 20 bases spanning the gap. As DNA, the CDR3 is TGTGCCAGCAGCTTAGGGGGAGAAGGGGGGGCCTCATACGAGCAGTACTTC. Its translation is CASSLGGEGGASYEQYF.

This clonotype has a handful of counts. This chain uses TRBV4-2 with TRBJ2-3, with 9 bases identical to TRBD2. With V trimmed by 5 bases and J by 5 bases, 8 bases remained unmatched. The CDR3 is made up of 15 amino acids. CDR1 is LGHNA and CDR2 is YNFKEQ in the germline V gene. CDR3 in amino acids: CASSKPGLAEDTQYF. The CDR3 DNA sequence: TGTGCCAGCAGCAAACCGGGACTAGCTGAAGATACGCAGTATTTT.

The chain uses TRBV24-1 and TRBJ2-3; 8 bases line up with TRBD2. V lost 7 bases, J lost 0 bases, and 2 bases stayed unmatched. The germline V gene encodes CDR1 KGHDR and CDR2 SFDVKD. The CDR3 has 14 amino acids. CDR3 in DNA: TGTGCCACCAGGGGACTAGGGAGCACAGATACGCAGTATTTT. Amino acids: CATRGLGSTDTQYF.

The V call is TRBV7-3, the J call TRBJ1-1; perhaps TRBD1 as D (5 bases). The CDR3 sequence is 16 residues long. V gave up 0 bases and J gave up 4 bases, with 15 bases separating them. Looked up from germline, CDR1 is SGHTA and CDR2 is FQGTGA. CDR3 nucleotide sequence: TGTGCCAGCAGCTTAACGGGAGGGGTTAGGCCCACTGAAGCTTTCTTT. Its translation is CASSLTGGVRPTEAFF.

J is TRBJ2-7 and V is TRBV12-3 or TRBV12-4; D is undetermined. Trimming took off 3 bases at V and 7 bases at J, with 13 bases between the two ends. CDR3 length: 13 amino acids. The CDR3 coding sequence is TGTGCCAGCAGTTTGCAGAGCCTAGGGGAGCAGTACTTC. Its translation is CASSLQSLGEQYF.

The chain has TRBV7-6 and TRBJ2-7, with D perhaps TRBD1 (6 bases). Trimming stripped 1 base from V and 1 base from J, with 14 bases between. Germline CDR1 and CDR2: SGHVS and FNYEAQ. The CDR3 sequence is 16 residues long. CDR3 DNA: TGTGCCAGCAGCTTAGGACTCCGGGACAATTCCTACGAGCAGTACTTC. Amino acids: CASSLGLRDNSYEQYF.

The rearrangement joins TRBV12-3 or TRBV12-4 to TRBJ2-3; TRBD2 is a possible D gene (5 bases). The CDR3 is made up of 15 amino acids. Trimming pared 6 bases from V and 1 base from J, leaving 14 bases between. CDR3 DNA: TGTGCCAGCAGGGACTCTCTTTGGGGCACAGATACGCAGTATTTT. Encoded protein: CASRDSLWGTDTQYF.

This clonotype was counted between two and nine times. The chain uses TRBV4-1 and TRBJ1-6; weak D call: TRBD1 (5 bases). The ends were cut back, 4 bases at V and 7 bases at J, with 17 bases in the middle. The CDR3 runs to 16 residues. CDR1 and CDR2 from the germline V gene are MGHRA and YSYEKL. The CDR3 DNA follows: TGCGCCAGCAGCCCCGAGGAAAGACGACAGAATTCACCCCTCCACTTT. Its translation: CASSPEERRQNSPLHF.

The gene calls are TRBV4-1 and TRBJ2-1, with 10 bases matching TRBD2. The CDR3 runs 15 residues. Germline V gene data show CDR1 as MGHRA and CDR2 as YSYEKL. The J segment lost 6 bases and the V segment lost 4 bases, leaving 6 bases of the junction unmatched. CDR3 DNA: TGCGCCAGCAGCCTCCTAGCGGGAGTGGGCAATGAGCAGTTCTTC. Translation gives CASSLLAGVGNEQFF.

The chain joins TRBV27 to TRBJ2-7; 8 nucleotides match TRBD2. The CDR3 runs to 14 residues. The germline gives CDR1 MNHEY, CDR2 SMNVEV (reference sequence). The V and J ends lost 7 bases and 3 bases, in that order; junction bases with no gene match: 8. CDR3 bases: TGTGCCAGCACCTCGGGGAGCGGGAGCTACGAGCAGTACTTC. This translates into CASTSGSGSYEQYF.

This clonotype was seen only a few times. The chain is built from TRBV19 and TRBJ2-3; the D is unclear. The CDR3 is 14 residues long. Germline lookup yields CDR1 LNHDA and CDR2 SQIVND (reference sequence). Trimming removed 7 bases at V and 2 bases at J, with 13 bases between. As DNA, the CDR3 is TGTGCCAGTAAAGACGGTTCCTTCACAGATACGCAGTATTTT. Amino acids: CASKDGSFTDTQYF.

There are a few counts of this clonotype. The CDR3 is CASSQQPGLAGVSEQYF. In DNA, the CDR3 is TGTGCCAGCAGCCAACAACCGGGACTAGCGGGAGTGAGCGAGCAGTACTTC. This rearrangement joins TRBV4-2 to TRBJ2-7, with TRBD2 identical over 14 bases. The CDR3 has 17 amino acids. Germline CDR1 is LGHNA and CDR2 is YNFKEQ. V trimming: 2 bases; J trimming: 6 bases; junction bases outside the gene matches: 9.

The chain has TRBV6-5 and TRBJ2-5, with no clear D. The CDR3 spans 14 residues. V lost 5 bases to trimming and J lost 2 bases, with 12 bases between them. Germline assignment: CDR1 MNHEY and CDR2 SVGAGI. DNA of the CDR3: TGTGCCAGCAGTCGCGGAGCTGGGCAAGAGACCCAGTACTTC. As protein: CASSRGAGQETQYF.